The TCR beta chain described here comes from a study of blood T cells in healthy people across ages. Study summary: Roughly one uniquely barcoded beta molecule per two T cells was captured.

Combining a sample-barcoded 5' primer with a J-beta primer mix, a second PCR ran for roughly 6 to 11 cycles. A template-switch adaptor with 12 random nucleotides tagged each cDNA molecule. TCRdb re-called the 5' RACE reads through MiXCR, storing one row per CDR3 protein. Seen here are about 1.8 million distinct CDR3 sequences, 40% to 55% observed once, and the top ten hold approximately 2%. Approximately 9 milliliters was the volume of peripheral blood drawn from each donor. In this sample, this clonotype turned up a few times. CDR1 MGHDK and CDR2 SYGVNS come from the germline V gene. V trimming: 11 bases; J trimming: 2 bases; junction bases outside the gene matches: 8. This CDR3 contains 13 residues.

The clonotype originates from a woman in her forties in good health. The chain carries TRBV25-1 and TRBJ2-5; 7 nucleotides match TRBD1. Input material: blood. The CDR3 reads CAVRTGPQETQYF. The CDR3 DNA follows: TGTGCCGTTCGGACAGGCCCGCAAGAGACCCAGTACTTC.